This TCR beta chain was sequenced for a study of T cells in Graves' hyperthyroidism and ophthalmopathy. Study in general: Peripheral blood collection took place at initial diagnosis, before any treatment. Points from the study as a whole: Blood also held most thyroid clonotypes expanded beyond 0.001.

Aged 18 to 65, the patients had hyperthyroidism that was newly diagnosed and had lasted under 2 months. This clonotype was seen a handful of times. What it recognizes is unknown. Authors of the study amplified TCR beta CDR3 regions from RNA transcripts. The HTBI set primed first-round TCR CDR3 RT-PCR. MiXCR was run by TCRdb on the multiplex PCR reads, yielding one entry per CDR3 protein. The table includes roughly 500,000 distinct CDR3 sequences, around 14% detected once. The length of the CDR3 is 15 residues. Germline lookup yields CDR1 KGHSH and CDR2 LQKENI. V was trimmed by 1 base and J by 0 bases, leaving 7 bases between them.

The rearrangement links TRBV18 to TRBJ1-3; D gene uncertain. The sample was blood. The clonotype comes from a woman aged 25 to 39 with Graves' hyperthyroidism that later progressed to Graves' ophthalmopathy. The CDR3 DNA sequence: TGTGCCAGCTCACCACAGTTCACCTCTGGAAACACCATATATTTT. Protein: CASSPQFTSGNTIYF.